This T cell receptor (beta chain) was captured in a study of PD-1 blockade in classical Hodgkin lymphoma. Study conclusions and caveats: According to reports, newly diagnosed patients had lower baseline TCR diversity than healthy donors, and relapsed/refractory patients had lower baseline TCR diversity still. Underlying causes for the observed repertoire differences were not defined, possibly disease activity or prior therapy. Some patients began nivolumab under 1 year after ASCT. These patients were excluded from later analyses.

About this clone itself: What it recognizes is unknown.

J gave up 3 bases and V 6 bases, and 10 bases lay outside the gene matches. The CDR3 has 15 residues. Germline values: CDR1 SGHTA, CDR2 FQGNSA. TCRdb's copy holds only in-frame clones and misses some; the assay was immunoSEQ multiplex PCR. The sample includes under 50,000 clones, roughly two thirds of them seen just once. Time point: cycle 4 day 1 (C4D1), after more than five weeks of nivolumab. All patients relapsed after autologous stem cell transplantation, and brentuximab vedotin exposure varied. The best responses consisted of complete response, partial response or progressive disease. This chain links TRBV7-2 with TRBJ2-5, with 7 positions matching TRBD1. This TCR was sampled from a human donor with classical Hodgkin lymphoma. The source was peripheral blood mononuclear cells (PBMCs), collected before the fourth cycle of nivolumab. DNA of the CDR3: TGTGCCAGCAGACGACCCGGGACAGACAAAGAGACCCAGTACTTC. Its translation: CASRRPGTDKETQYF.